These T cell receptor beta chains were read from a single sample in a study of spatial heterogeneity in lung cancer. TCRdb re-called the 5' RACE reads with MiXCR, one entry per CDR3 protein. The sample has approximately 100,000 distinct CDR3 sequences, approximately 20% seen once. The source material was PBMCs, sampled at follow-up. These receptor sequences come from a male donor with early-stage non-small cell lung cancer. The CDR3 runs from the conserved cysteine through the conserved F or W. D genes are given only for firm matches. Expanded clones are given a class, and other clones once, few, many or no size at all.

J gene: TRBJ2-2
clone size: few
V gene: TRBV7-6
D gene: NA
CDR3 DNA: TGTGCCAGCAGCTTAGCTGGGGCAGCGAACACCGGGGAGCTGTTTTTT
CDR3 protein: CASSLAGAANTGELFF

J gene: TRBJ2-2
clone size: few
V gene: TRBV7-8
D gene: NA
CDR3 DNA: TGTGCCAGCAGCTTAGTGACTTGGAACACCGGGGAGCTGTTTTTT
CDR3 protein: CASSLVTWNTGELFF

J gene: TRBJ2-1
clone size: few
V gene: TRBV24-1
D gene: NA
CDR3 DNA: TGTGCCACCAGTGATCCCCTTCGCAATGAGCAGTTCTTC
CDR3 protein: CATSDPLRNEQFF

J gene: TRBJ2-1
clone size: NA
V gene: TRBV27
D gene: NA
CDR3 DNA: TGTGCCAGCAGTTTATATGGCACCGAAAAATACAATGAGCAGTTCTTC
CDR3 protein: CASSLYGTEKYNEQFF

J gene: TRBJ1-3
clone size: NA
V gene: TRBV20-1
D gene: NA
CDR3 DNA: TGCAGTGCTAGGGGGGAAATAGCTGGAAACACCATATATTTT
CDR3 protein: CSARGEIAGNTIYF

J gene: TRBJ2-5
clone size: NA
V gene: TRBV7-8
D gene: NA
CDR3 DNA: TGTGCCAGCAGCTTGGGACGTTCCGAGACCCAGTACTTC
CDR3 protein: CASSLGRSETQYF

J gene: TRBJ1-1
clone size: many
V gene: TRBV6-4
D gene: TRBD1
CDR3 DNA: TGTGCCGGAGCCTCAGGGGGCGCAGGCCCGAACACTGAAGCTTTCTTT
CDR3 protein: CAGASGGAGPNTEAFF

J gene: TRBJ1-1
clone size: NA
V gene: TRBV4-1
D gene: NA
CDR3 DNA: TGCGCCAGCAGCCAAGATGCGGCTCCGACGAACACTGAAGCTTTCTTT
CDR3 protein: CASSQDAAPTNTEAFF

J gene: TRBJ2-3
clone size: few
V gene: TRBV7-2
D gene: TRBD1
CDR3 DNA: TGTGCCAGCAGCTTACCCGCCGGGACAGTCACAGATACGCAGTATTTT
CDR3 protein: CASSLPAGTVTDTQYF

J gene: TRBJ2-1
clone size: NA
V gene: TRBV20-1
D gene: NA
CDR3 DNA: TGCAGTGCTGCCCGACAGGAGGGGATGAATGAGCAGTTCTTC
CDR3 protein: CSAARQEGMNEQFF

J gene: TRBJ2-2
clone size: few
V gene: TRBV5-1
D gene: NA
CDR3 DNA: TGCGCCAGCAGCCCCTTCGGGACTCTGAACACCGGGGAGCTGTTTTTT
CDR3 protein: CASSPFGTLNTGELFF

J gene: TRBJ2-2
clone size: many
V gene: TRBV6-1
D gene: NA
CDR3 DNA: TGTGCCAGCAGTGAAAGAAGTACCGGGGAGCTGTTTTTT
CDR3 protein: CASSERSTGELFF

J gene: TRBJ1-1
clone size: NA
V gene: TRBV30
D gene: NA
CDR3 DNA: TGTGCCTGGATCTTCACCCTTGGGGCTTTCTTT
CDR3 protein: CAWIFTLGAFF

J gene: TRBJ2-2
clone size: many
V gene: TRBV3-1
D gene: TRBD1
CDR3 DNA: TGTGCCAGCAGCCGGACAGGGGACACCGGGGAGCTGTTTTTT
CDR3 protein: CASSRTGDTGELFF

J gene: TRBJ2-7
clone size: NA
V gene: TRBV2
D gene: NA
CDR3 DNA: TGTGCCAGCAGCGCCGGGGCCTACGAGCAGTACTTC
CDR3 protein: CASSAGAYEQYF

J gene: TRBJ2-5
clone size: NA
V gene: TRBV3-1
D gene: TRBD2
CDR3 DNA: TGTGCCAGCAGCCCTGGGACTAGTGGGGAGACCCAGTACTTC
CDR3 protein: CASSPGTSGETQYF

J gene: TRBJ2-5
clone size: NA
V gene: TRBV9
D gene: NA
CDR3 DNA: TGTGCCAGCAGCGTGTCCGGGATTCGGGAGACCCAGTACTTC
CDR3 protein: CASSVSGIRETQYF

J gene: TRBJ1-2
clone size: NA
V gene: TRBV2
D gene: NA
CDR3 DNA: TGTGCCAGCCGAGCGGAGCGTTCTAACTATGGCTACACCTTC
CDR3 protein: CASRAERSNYGYTF

J gene: TRBJ1-2
clone size: NA
V gene: TRBV5-4
D gene: NA
CDR3 DNA: TGTGCCAGCAGCCCCCAGCGGGTATTAGGCTATGGCTACACCTTC
CDR3 protein: CASSPQRVLGYGYTF

J gene: TRBJ2-3
clone size: NA
V gene: TRBV10-3
D gene: NA
CDR3 DNA: TGTGCCATCAGTGAACGGGGGGACACCACAGATACGCAGTATTTT
CDR3 protein: CAISERGDTTDTQYF

J gene: TRBJ1-3
clone size: many
V gene: TRBV27
D gene: NA
CDR3 DNA: TGTGCCAGCAGCACAGACTTTCCCGGAAACACCATATATTTT
CDR3 protein: CASSTDFPGNTIYF

J gene: TRBJ1-5
clone size: many
V gene: TRBV12-3/TRBV12-4
D gene: NA
CDR3 DNA: TGTGCCAGCAGTTTAGCAGACAATCAGCCCCAGCATTTT
CDR3 protein: CASSLADNQPQHF

J gene: TRBJ2-3
clone size: few
V gene: TRBV2
D gene: NA
CDR3 DNA: TGTGCCAGCTCCCGAGGGTTCGCAGATACGCAGTATTTT
CDR3 protein: CASSRGFADTQYF

J gene: TRBJ1-6
clone size: NA
V gene: TRBV2
D gene: NA
CDR3 DNA: TGTGCCAGCAAGGAAGCGGGTAATAATTCACCCCTCCACTTT
CDR3 protein: CASKEAGNNSPLHF

J gene: TRBJ2-1
clone size: few
V gene: TRBV18
D gene: TRBD1
CDR3 DNA: TGTGCCAGCTCACGGACAGGTTCCAATGAGCAGTTCTTC
CDR3 protein: CASSRTGSNEQFF

J gene: TRBJ1-1
clone size: many
V gene: TRBV12-3/TRBV12-4
D gene: TRBD1
CDR3 DNA: TGTGCCAGCAGTTTAGGCCAGGGGGCAAGTGGAGCTTTCTTT
CDR3 protein: CASSLGQGASGAFF

J gene: TRBJ2-1
clone size: NA
V gene: TRBV11-2
D gene: TRBD2
CDR3 DNA: TGTGCCAGCAGTCCGACGACTTTGCGGGAGGGGAATGAGCAGTTCTTC
CDR3 protein: CASSPTTLREGNEQFF

J gene: TRBJ2-6
clone size: few
V gene: TRBV7-9
D gene: TRBD1
CDR3 DNA: TGTGCCAGCAGCTCCGTGACAGGGGGCGCGAAAACTGGGGCCAACGTCCTGACTTTC
CDR3 protein: CASSSVTGGAKTGANVLTF

J gene: TRBJ1-6
clone size: few
V gene: TRBV2
D gene: NA
CDR3 DNA: TGTGCCAGCAGTTTAGGGACTCAGCCGAATTCACCCCTCCACTTT
CDR3 protein: CASSLGTQPNSPLHF

J gene: TRBJ1-5
clone size: NA
V gene: TRBV4-1
D gene: TRBD1
CDR3 DNA: TGCGCCAGCAGCCAAGTAGGGGACAGGGCGAATCAGCCCCAGCATTTT
CDR3 protein: CASSQVGDRANQPQHF

J gene: TRBJ1-4
clone size: once
V gene: TRBV29-1
D gene: NA
CDR3 DNA: TGCAGCGTTAGGGGACATGGGAATGAAAAACTGTTTTTT
CDR3 protein: CSVRGHGNEKLFF

J gene: TRBJ1-1
clone size: many
V gene: TRBV6-5
D gene: NA
CDR3 DNA: TGTGCCAGCAGTTTTGTCAGGTCCACACGGGGAACTGAAGCTTTCTTT
CDR3 protein: CASSFVRSTRGTEAFF

J gene: TRBJ2-1
clone size: NA
V gene: TRBV2
D gene: NA
CDR3 DNA: TGTGCCAGCAAGGCGGAGACTGGATACAATGAGCAGTTCTTC
CDR3 protein: CASKAETGYNEQFF

J gene: TRBJ2-6
clone size: NA
V gene: TRBV24-1
D gene: NA
CDR3 DNA: TGTGCCACCTTCAGACGGACCCCGACGGCCAACGTCCTGACTTTC
CDR3 protein: CATFRRTPTANVLTF

J gene: TRBJ2-5
clone size: few
V gene: TRBV18
D gene: NA
CDR3 DNA: TGTGCCAGCTCACCTCTGACGGGGCAAGAGACCCAGTACTTC
CDR3 protein: CASSPLTGQETQYF

J gene: TRBJ1-4
clone size: few
V gene: TRBV11-2
D gene: NA
CDR3 DNA: TGTGCCAGCAGCTTAGGCTCAGGGGCTGAAAAACTGTTTTTT
CDR3 protein: CASSLGSGAEKLFF

J gene: TRBJ2-2
clone size: NA
V gene: TRBV24-1
D gene: NA
CDR3 DNA: TGTGCCACCAGTGATTACGGGGGCCCGAACACCGGGGAGCTGTTTTTT
CDR3 protein: CATSDYGGPNTGELFF

J gene: TRBJ2-2
clone size: few
V gene: TRBV9
D gene: NA
CDR3 DNA: TGTGCCAGCAGCGGGCGAGGGGAGCTGTTTTTT
CDR3 protein: CASSGRGELFF

J gene: TRBJ2-7
clone size: once
V gene: TRBV27
D gene: TRBD1
CDR3 DNA: TGTGCCAGCAGGGGACAGGGGCGAAACTACGAGCAGTACTTC
CDR3 protein: CASRGQGRNYEQYF

J gene: TRBJ1-2
clone size: few
V gene: TRBV6-6
D gene: NA
CDR3 DNA: TGTGCCAGCAGCGTTACAAACTCCAACTATGGCTACACCTTC
CDR3 protein: CASSVTNSNYGYTF

J gene: TRBJ2-1
clone size: few
V gene: TRBV30
D gene: NA
CDR3 DNA: TGTGCCTGGAGTGGGGTGAATGAGCAGTTCTTC
CDR3 protein: CAWSGVNEQFF

J gene: TRBJ2-7
clone size: NA
V gene: TRBV12-3/TRBV12-4
D gene: TRBD1
CDR3 DNA: TGTGCCAGCAGTCCGGGACAGGGGGGATACTACGAGCAGTACTTC
CDR3 protein: CASSPGQGGYYEQYF

J gene: TRBJ2-3
clone size: NA
V gene: TRBV19
D gene: TRBD2
CDR3 DNA: TGTGCCAGTAAGAAAAACGGGGGGGAAGGACATACGCAGTATTTT
CDR3 protein: CASKKNGGEGHTQYF

J gene: TRBJ1-2
clone size: many
V gene: TRBV7-9
D gene: TRBD1
CDR3 DNA: TGTGCCAGCAGCGCCTACAGGGGGCCTAACTATGGCTACACCTTC
CDR3 protein: CASSAYRGPNYGYTF

J gene: TRBJ2-7
clone size: NA
V gene: TRBV20-1
D gene: NA
CDR3 DNA: TGCAGTGCTAGACCCGGAACAGGTCCCGCCGAGCAGTACTTC
CDR3 protein: CSARPGTGPAEQYF